This paragraph reports one T cell receptor beta chain. Its antigen is currently not known. This record comes from a study of cytomegalovirus exposure and HLA in healthy donors (dated by TCRdb to the late 2010s). Study-level background: According to an earlier analysis of a few hundred of the donors, some 180 million T cells yielded 117 million unique TCR beta sequences and about 300 Gb of sequence data. On average, 235,054 unique TCR beta nucleotide sequences were sequenced per donor among a few hundred genotyped donors of the cohort, with around 19% of those sequences being non-productive. In an earlier analysis of over 550 of the donors, high-throughput TCR beta sequencing was used to judge whether each TCR beta V gene segment behaved as functional or pseudogenic. Every discovery cohort repertoire had been produced on one sequencing platform. Using immunosequencing, the study profiled T cell repertoires from around 680 subjects and related those repertoires to cytomegalovirus serostatus. High-throughput TCR immunosequencing, statistical association of individual TCRs with disease status, and machine learning were combined to predict cytomegalovirus infection status. Roughly five DR-DQ haplotypes were handled as single units for association and clustering, since linkage in the cohort was strong. Of the roughly 420 genotyped donors, roughly 80% were placed in the genetic ancestry cluster associated with self-reported Caucasian donors. Typing coverage varied by locus: roughly 620-630 donors for A, B, C, DRB1 and DQB1; approximately 500 for DQA1; approximately 610 for DPA1; roughly 470 for DPB1. HLA typing included class I and class II loci at four-digit resolution. A separate validation cohort of over 95 different subjects was used in addition to the 666-subject first cohort. Alongside the repertoire data, information on donor age, sex, ethnicity and CMV serostatus was compiled. An early release covering roughly 640 HLA-typed donors comprised about 300 gigabases of sequencing data and roughly 85 million unique TCR sequences. In a later genetic analysis, genome-wide SNP genotypes for 398 of the 666 donors were used, and that subset was treated as a discovery cohort. A later analysis re-analyzed previously published TCR beta repertoires from roughly 630 donors and added high-resolution HLA genotyping to study TCR occurrence patterns. Rather than using new phenotypic data, the later analysis identified candidate immune exposures from TCR beta sequences and from how often those sequences occurred across donors. The study aimed to test whether signatures of past pathogen exposure could be identified by cataloging public T cell receptors. General findings and caveats noted by the study authors: A few of the identified cytomegalovirus-associated TCR beta chains were confirmed in vitro to be specific for cytomegalovirus antigens. In a later analysis, around 15,000 TCR beta sequences were associated with specific HLA alleles at a false discovery rate of 0.05. For the cohort, immune exposure information was limited to CMV serostatus. In both the original and validation cohorts, the classifier was reported to diagnose cytomegalovirus status with high specificity and sensitivity. In a later analysis, TCR association rates were found to vary across HLA loci, with the most associated TCRs seen for DRB1 alleles and the fewest for HLA-C alleles. In a later analysis, most CMV-associated TCR beta chains were found to appear HLA-restricted, with HLA associations seemingly driven largely by CMV exposure. Across donors, most TCR sequences were observed very rarely, whereas some public TCRs were present in many individuals. Sequencing depth was assumed to be roughly uniform across donors in the presence/absence analyses, though that assumption may not hold. A later genetic analysis reported fewer N-insertions in productive TCRs among donors in an Asian-associated ancestry cluster than the roughly 620-donor mean. V-gene and J-gene trimming of TCR beta chains was associated with a missense DCLRE1C variant in a later genetic analysis, and the association was replicated in an independent cohort. In an earlier analysis of more than 450 of the donors, most TCR beta V segments were observed in productive rearrangements about 90% or about 30% of the time, broadly matching IMGT annotations. A total of about 180 TCR beta chains were listed by the study as associated with cytomegalovirus. A further reported finding was that TCR beta sequences accurately predicted the HLA-A and HLA-B alleles for most subjects in the first cohort. A later analysis found that HLA-associated TCR beta chains were more clonally expanded and had lower generation probabilities than equally common non-associated chains. Some 15 rarely observed V segments, including chromosome 9 orphons, were excluded from the earlier analysis of several hundred of the donors because counts were too low. Linkage disequilibrium might explain the correlated functional status among segregating V segments, but an unknown experimental factor could not be excluded. Assigning TCR associations to individual alleles was difficult when HLA alleles, especially DR and DQ, strongly co-occurred. HLA typing was unavailable for some donors at each locus, so association tests used only the typed subset. The sequencing pipeline was judged likely to have produced a cluster of highly shared sequence variants as a technical artifact. A later analysis reported that several top co-occurrence clusters appeared linked to parvovirus B19, influenza, CMV and Epstein-Barr virus. The cohort was sequenced for TCR beta chains only, and without alpha or paired-chain data the features that could be detected were limited. Because the 87-base-pair reads could not distinguish some IMGT-functional V segments, including TRBV6-2 and TRBV6-3, those segments were excluded. According to the authors, the approach could potentially be generalized to other disease states and immunological phenotypes.

Library method: the immunoSEQ multiplex PCR assay. For the multiplex PCR, a mixture combining 60 forward primers for TCR Vbeta segments and 13 reverse primers for TCR Jbeta segments was used. A multiplex PCR assay on genomic DNA amplified the CDR3 region of rearranged TCR beta genes. The amplified TCR beta libraries were sequenced on the Illumina HiSeq System as 87-base-pair reads. The authors processed their data as follows. A later analysis counted about 76 million unique TCR beta chains across the 500 to 850 repertoires, and roughly 11 million of these chains were shared by at least two donors. Raw reads were error-corrected and collapsed into unique sequences with a nearest-neighbor algorithm that merged closely related sequences to remove PCR and sequencing errors. CDR3 sequences were aligned to IMGT reference sequences to assign V, D and J gene segments. For a sequence to be retained, a match of at least six nucleotides was required to both a V gene segment and a J gene segment. Rearrangements were classified as productive when the CDR3 lacked stop codons and remained in frame with V and J, and all other rearrangements were classified as non-productive. CDR3 was defined according to IMGT convention as the region running from the second conserved V-encoded cysteine to the conserved J-encoded phenylalanine. The earlier analysis of 500 to 650 of the donors excluded any sequence lacking an unambiguous match to a single V gene segment. An earlier analysis of 500 to 600 of the donors classified V segments as functional when productive rearrangements were above 56.7% and as segregating when the standard deviation between donors was above 5%. To diagnose cytomegalovirus status from the catalog of TCR beta chain sequences, a statistical classification framework was built. In a later analysis, TCR nucleotide sequences were compared against IMGT/GENE-DB human TR gene sequences so that V and J genes could be assigned. A later analysis assigned CDR3 sequences and most-parsimonious VDJ recombination scenarios with the TCRdist pipeline. In a later analysis, every TCR beta chain was defined by the combination of its CDR3 amino acid sequence and its V-gene family, and reads without a unique V-gene family were dropped. In a later analysis, around 600 highly shared, low-generation-probability nucleotide sequences were removed to address suspected cross-contamination and a sequencing artifact. In a later analysis, a clonal expansion index was calculated for each public chain from normalized within-repertoire ranks of inferred template counts. In a later analysis, generation probabilities were computed with a VDJ recombination model fitted to out-of-frame rearrangements, and the resulting probabilities were checked against IGoR. A later analysis scored TCR-TCR, TCR-HLA and TCR-CMV co-occurrence with hypergeometric tests, applying a repertoire-size bias correction to TCR pairs. In a later analysis, false discovery rates were estimated by permuting HLA or CMV assignments 20 times. In a later analysis, co-occurring TCRs were grouped using DBSCAN, and TCRdist sequence similarity was added for clustering within HLA-allele-positive subsets. Repertoires with fewer than 30,000 or more than 120,000 public chains were left out of co-occurrence clustering, as were about 5 repertoires with anomalous nucleotide sharing. Drawn from immuneACCESS, this table holds only the in-frame rearrangements with V and J called that TCRdb kept. Clones are partly lost; checked studies trace under half to an unresolved V gene and leave the rest unexplained. The V and J calls and clone size were taken over from that table, and D and trimming were inferred from the DNA. The sample's table covers 150,000 to 200,000 clones. Approximately 2.3% of the sample is taken by the ten largest.

Taken from the germline V gene (reference sequence), the CDR1 and CDR2 loops are LNHDA and SQIVND. The CDR3 measures 16 amino acids from cysteine to phenylalanine. Of the read, only the CDR3 DNA is kept; its 48 bases are in frame from base 1. Trimming leaves V shorter by 5 bases and J shorter by 6 bases, with the junction holding 13 bases beyond the gene matches. In total, about 650 healthy bone marrow donors made up the cohort. Cohort members were all nominally healthy when sampled, although unrecorded immune exposures were likely present. The donor was CMV seronegative and was included in the group of a few hundred seronegative cohort members. A peripheral blood sample was provided by each donor, and peripheral blood mononuclear cells were used for TCR beta sequencing. The Qiagen DNeasy Blood Extraction Kit was used to extract genomic DNA from the blood cell samples.

Sequencing used PBMCs. This clonotype was sampled from a man aged 25 to 40 in good health and CMV-seronegative. The sequence is built from TRBV19 and TRBJ1-5, and 7 junction bases match TRBD1. The CDR3 reads as follows: CASSLMAGGRGQPQHF. The nucleotide sequence reads as follows: TGTGCCAGTAGTCTTATGGCAGGGGGTCGAGGTCAGCCCCAGCATTTT.